This T cell receptor beta chain is from a study of cytotoxic CD8 clonotypes in ibrutinib-treated CLL. Study-wide results and caveats: Patients with sustained remission and those progressing were sampled at differing times. Clonality rose at ibrutinib response and fell back toward baseline at progression.

The data were produced by immunoSEQ multiplex PCR, yet TCRdb's version contains in-frame clones alone and is incomplete. The top ten hold around 5.9% of the sample, which has some 200,000 clones, 70% seen once. A word on this clone: Antigen: not known.

CDR1 SGHKS and CDR2 YYEKEE come from the germline V gene (reference sequence). The CDR3 extends over 15 amino acids. The germline V and J ends were trimmed by 3 bases and 2 bases, with 11 bases remaining between them. The specimen comprised PBMCs, sampled after 12 months of ibrutinib treatment. This chain connects TRBV5-5 to TRBJ2-2, with D possibly matching TRBD1 (5 bases). This clonotype originated in a human donor with chronic lymphocytic leukemia. Here the CDR3 DNA reads TGTGCCAGCAGCTACAGGACGGCAAACACCGGGGAGCTGTTTTTT. Its translation: CASSYRTANTGELFF.